The 4 T cell receptor beta chains below all came from one sample that was sequenced in a study of blood T cell repertoires in COVID-19. Measured with immunoSEQ multiplex PCR; TCRdb has only the in-frame clones, and not every one. The sample lists hundreds of thousands of clones, 80% to 90% occurring once. The sequencing input was PBMCs or T cells enriched from blood (not recorded which). The receptors shown here come from a middle-aged woman with acute COVID-19.

This chain connects TRBV11-2 to TRBJ1-1; 7 nucleotides align to TRBD1. The trim removed 7 bases at V and 1 base at J, leaving 12 bases unmatched. The CDR3 runs to 16 residues. Germline values: CDR1 SGHAT, CDR2 FQNNGV. CDR3 region: CASNRQGTSSNTEAFF. Here the CDR3 DNA reads TGTGCCAGCAACAGACAGGGAACGAGTTCGAACACTGAAGCTTTCTTT.

The V call is TRBV7-9, the J call TRBJ2-1; D perhaps matches TRBD1 (6 bases). CDR1 is SEHNR, CDR2 FQNEAQ, per germline (reference sequence). V lost 2 bases, J lost 0 bases, and 20 bases lay in between. The CDR3 runs to 19 residues. CDR3 nucleotide sequence: TGTGCCAGCAGCTTAAGGCTCGGGGACACCTGGAGCTCCTACAATGAGCAGTTCTTC. Its translation is CASSLRLGDTWSSYNEQFF.

This chain links TRBV4-1 with TRBJ2-2, with D possibly TRBD2 on 5 matching bases. This CDR3 is built from 17 residues. V gave up 1 base and J gave up 1 base, with 13 bases separating them. CDR1 and CDR2 from the germline V gene are MGHRA and YSYEKL. CDR3 DNA: TGCGCCAGCAGCCAAGCCGGACTGCCCCAGAACACCGGGGAGCTGTTTTTT. This sequence encodes CASSQAGLPQNTGELFF.

DNA for the CDR3: TGCGCCAGCAGCCCCGGCGGGACAGGGGAATACGAGCAGTACTTC. Translation: CASSPGGTGEYEQYF. This chain links TRBV5-1 with TRBJ2-7; 10 nucleotides match TRBD1. Germline V gives CDR1 SGHRS, CDR2 YFSETQ. V shed 4 bases and J 4 bases; nucleotides not matched to a gene: 8. The CDR3 consists of 15 residues.